This T cell receptor (beta chain) was recorded in a study of blood T cell repertoires in COVID-19. Original analysis: Estimation of nucleated cell counts was performed using reference gene primer amplification. The method was immunoSEQ multiplex PCR; TCRdb's version includes in-frame clones alone and lacks a portion of them. V, J and clone size reflect that table, while D and trimming were determined from the DNA. The sample carries about 310,000 clones, about 89% recorded once. Trimming cost V 0 bases and J 0 bases; bases outside gene matches: 8. Germline V gene sequence: CDR1 SNHLY, CDR2 FYNNEI. CDR3 length: 18 amino acids.

Sequencing was performed on PBMCs or T cells enriched from blood (not recorded which). The chain carries TRBV2 and TRBJ2-3; 8 bases match TRBD2. This receptor was identified in a woman aged 40 to 50 who had recovered from COVID-19. CDR3 sequence (DNA): TGTGCCAGCAGTGAAGCGCTTCGGGCTAGCGGGAGCACAGATACGCAGTATTTT. Translating it yields CASSEALRASGSTDTQYF.